Presented here are 9 T cell receptor beta chains from one specimen sequenced in a study of blood T cells in healthy people across ages. A J-beta primer mix and a sample-barcoded 5' primer were used in a second PCR of about 7 to 11 cycles. TCRdb processed the 5' RACE reads anew with MiXCR; each CDR3 protein has one entry. The sample lists over 450,000 distinct CDR3 sequences, under 30% occurring once. This sample also belongs to another study, concerning T cells of mothers and their children.

Sequencing input: blood. These receptors were obtained from a boy aged 5-17 years in good health.

This clonotype was seen a few times. The chain couples TRBV4-3 to TRBJ1-4; 7 bases align to TRBD1. The V segment lost 2 bases and the J segment 7 bases; nucleotides outside the gene matches: 10. The CDR3 is 16 amino acids. The germline CDR1 and CDR2 sequences are LGHNA and YSLEER. The CDR3, as DNA: TGCGCCAGCAGCCAAAGCCACCGGGACAGATGTGAAAAACTGTTTTTT. Protein product: CASSQSHRDRCEKLFF.

The V gene is TRBV7-9, the J gene TRBJ2-5, with D perhaps given as TRBD1 or TRBD2 (5 bases each). The J call may be wrong; the DNA end is better matched by TRBJ2-7. The CDR3 covers 14 residues. Germline loops: CDR1 SEHNR, CDR2 FQNEAQ (reference sequence). CDR3 coding DNA: TGTGCCAGCAGTTTCGGGACGGACGGTTACGAGCAGTACTTC. It specifies CASSFGTDGYEQYF.

The rearrangement joins TRBV20-1 to TRBJ1-5; possibly TRBD1 for D (5 bases). This CDR3 contains 14 residues. The germline CDR1 and CDR2 sequences are DFQATT and SNEGSKA (reference sequence). Trimming removed 1 base at V and 6 bases at J, with 13 bases between. Here the CDR3 DNA reads TGCAGTGCTAGAGGGGGCGGGGACGGTCAGCCCCAGCATTTT. Its translation: CSARGGGDGQPQHF.

This rearrangement joins TRBV7-2 to TRBJ2-5, with a tentative D call TRBD2 (5 bases). Germline V lookup: CDR1 SGHTA, CDR2 FQGNSA. The germline V and J ends were trimmed by 2 bases and 2 bases, with 12 bases remaining between them. The CDR3 runs to 15 residues. DNA for the CDR3: TGTGCCAGCAGCTTATGGGCCCAGCGGCAAGAGACCCAGTACTTC. Translated, it gives CASSLWAQRQETQYF.

This chain uses TRBV5-1 with TRBJ1-4, with TRBD1 identical over 7 bases. The CDR3 is made up of 14 amino acids. The germline V gene has CDR1 SGHRS and CDR2 YFSETQ. The J segment lost 12 bases and the V segment lost 3 bases, leaving 11 bases of the junction unmatched. CDR3 sequence (DNA): TGCGCCAGCAGCTCGGGACAGTTGGATTCCCAACTGTTTTTT. Its translation: CASSSGQLDSQLFF.

In this sample, this clonotype turned up a few times. The V call is TRBV27, the J call TRBJ2-1; weak D call: TRBD1 (6 bases). The CDR3 covers 14 residues. Per germline, CDR1 MNHEY and CDR2 SMNVEV (reference sequence). Trimming removed 5 bases from V and 6 bases from J, with 14 bases in between. CDR3 protein: CASSPVQQGNEQFF. The CDR3 nucleotides are TGTGCCAGCAGTCCCGTCCAACAGGGCAATGAGCAGTTCTTC.

This clonotype has a handful of counts. This chain uses TRBV20-1 with TRBJ2-4, with a tentative D call TRBD1 (5 bases). The CDR3 has 13 amino acids. Germline values: CDR1 DFQATT, CDR2 SNEGSKA (reference sequence). Deletions cut 5 bases from V and 8 bases from J, with 16 bases between. The CDR3 loop is CSARYVGVDIQYF. The CDR3 nucleotides are TGCAGTGCTCGCTATGTAGGGGTGGACATTCAGTACTTC.

The chain is built from TRBV29-1 and TRBJ2-5; D possibly corresponds to TRBD2 (6 bases). The tail of the sequence fits TRBJ2-1 better, so the J call may be wrong. The CDR3 is made up of 13 amino acids. Germline assignment: CDR1 SQVTM and CDR2 ANQGSEA. In nucleotides, the CDR3 is TGCAGCGTGGGACTCATGTCCTACAATGAGCAGTTCTTC. This encodes CSVGLMSYNEQFF.

This clonotype occurred once. The chain joins TRBV20-1 to TRBJ2-5; D is undetermined. Germline V gene sequence: CDR1 DFQATT, CDR2 SNEGSKA (reference sequence). CDR3 length equals 14 residues. The V end was cut by 1 base, the J end by 3 bases, with 12 bases between. CDR3 in DNA: TGCAGTGCTAGAGTACATCTACAGAAAGAGACCCAGTACTTC. Translation: CSARVHLQKETQYF.